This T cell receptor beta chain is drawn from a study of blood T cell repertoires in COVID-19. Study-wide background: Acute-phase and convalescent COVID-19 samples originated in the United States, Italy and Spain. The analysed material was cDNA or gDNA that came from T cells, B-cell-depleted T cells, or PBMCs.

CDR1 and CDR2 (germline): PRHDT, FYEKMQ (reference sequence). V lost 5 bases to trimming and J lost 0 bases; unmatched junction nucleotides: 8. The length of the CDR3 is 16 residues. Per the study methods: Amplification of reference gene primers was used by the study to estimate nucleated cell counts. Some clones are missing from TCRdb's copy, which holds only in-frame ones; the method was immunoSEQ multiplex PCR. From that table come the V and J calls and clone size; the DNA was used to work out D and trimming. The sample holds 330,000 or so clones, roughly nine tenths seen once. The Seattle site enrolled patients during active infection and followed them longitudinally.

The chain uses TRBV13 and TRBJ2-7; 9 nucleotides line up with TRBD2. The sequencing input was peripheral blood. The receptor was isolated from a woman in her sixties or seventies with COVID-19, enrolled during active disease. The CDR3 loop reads CASSIRASGVSYEQYF. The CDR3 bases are TGTGCCAGCAGCATCAGAGCTAGCGGGGTCTCCTACGAGCAGTACTTC.